This TCR beta chain appears in the sequencing data of a study of radiotherapy plus CTLA-4 blockade in lung cancer. Using immunoSEQ multiplex PCR, the repertoire was profiled, and TCRdb retains in-frame clones only, with some absent. The table records about 38,000 clones, over 65% of them present only once. CDR3 length equals 13 residues. Trimming cost V 3 bases and J 5 bases, with 11 bases left between them. Germline V gene sequence: CDR1 SEHNR, CDR2 FQNEAQ (reference sequence). Participants had chemo-refractory metastatic non-small-cell lung cancer and were treated with focal radiation plus ipilimumab CTLA-4 blockade. For this clone: Its antigen is still unknown.

Study-wide results and caveats: Interferon-beta and early blood T cell clone dynamics reportedly predicted response best. Blood-borne expansion of tumor-derived TCR clones followed radiotherapy plus ipilimumab.

The material was peripheral blood, obtained from a patient treated with radiotherapy plus ipilimumab. The rearrangement links TRBV7-9 to TRBJ2-7; D possibly corresponds to TRBD2 (6 bases). This sequence originates from a human donor with non-small cell lung cancer who had stable disease on radiotherapy plus ipilimumab. As DNA, the CDR3 is TGTGCCAGCAGCTTGCGGGGTGACGACGAGCAGTACGTC. The encoded protein is CASSLRGDDEQYV.